Listed below are T cell receptor beta chains from one sample, sequenced in a study of human T cells and chemical hapten exposure. Using its own MiXCR run on the RACE reads, TCRdb lists one record per CDR3 protein. The sample holds about 34,000 distinct CDR3 sequences; 5.5% are singletons and the top ten take 9.5% to 15%. The material sequenced was whole blood. The receptor source for this set is a human donor in good health. Some clones in this sample may be carry-over from other donors' samples. The CDR3 runs from the conserved cysteine through the conserved F or W. D genes are given only for firm matches. Expanded clones are given a class, and other clones once, few, many or no size at all.

j_call d_call clone_size v_call cdr3_nt cdr3_aa
TRBJ1-1 - few TRBV29-1 TGCAGCGGGGGGGAGGGGTTGAACACTGAAGCTTTCTTT CSGGEGLNTEAFF
TRBJ1-5 - many TRBV5-6 TGTGCCAGCAGCTTGAATTGGGGGCGCGGCGATCAGCCCCAGCATTTT CASSLNWGRGDQPQHF
TRBJ1-2 - - TRBV29-1 TGCAGCGTGGGGAATGTAGCTAACTATGGCTACACCTTC CSVGNVANYGYTF
TRBJ1-4 - many TRBV6-5 TGTGCCAGCAGAGCGACCGAGGGGTCCGGAGAAAAACTGTTTTTT CASRATEGSGEKLFF
TRBJ1-1 - many TRBV12-3/TRBV12-4 TGTGCCAGCAGTCCTAGACAAATGTCTGAAGCTTTCTTT CASSPRQMSEAFF
TRBJ1-4 - - TRBV6-1 TGTGCCAGCAGTGCCAAGCCTCCCGCAACTAATGAAAAACTGTTTTTT CASSAKPPATNEKLFF
TRBJ1-2 - many TRBV13 TGTGCCAGCAGCCTACGGTCGGGGCCGTATGGCTACACCTTC CASSLRSGPYGYTF
TRBJ2-7 - - TRBV5-1 TGCGACAGCAGCTTGGAGGTAACCTACGAGCAGTACTTC CDSSLEVTYEQYF
TRBJ2-2 - many TRBV2 TGTGCCAGCAGTGTAGTCAGTGGCACCGGGGAGCTGTTTTTT CASSVVSGTGELFF
TRBJ2-3 - many TRBV6-4 TGTGCCAGCAGTGATGGAGATACGCAGTATTTT CASSDGDTQYF
TRBJ2-6 TRBD2 many TRBV12-3/TRBV12-4 TGTGCCAGCAGAATTAAGCGGGAGGGCCTCGGCTCTGGGGCCAACGTCCTGACTTTC CASRIKREGLGSGANVLTF
TRBJ2-3 TRBD2 many TRBV20-1 TGCAGTGCTCTTACTAGCGGGAGAACGGGAACAGATACGCAGTATTTT CSALTSGRTGTDTQYF
TRBJ2-2 - - TRBV5-1 TGCGCCAGCAGCTTGACGACTAACACCGGGGAGCTGTTTTTT CASSLTTNTGELFF
TRBJ2-1 TRBD2 few TRBV29-1 TGCAGCGTTCCGACTAGCGGGGGCTCCTACAATGAGCAGTTCTTC CSVPTSGGSYNEQFF
TRBJ2-1 - few TRBV29-1 TGCAGCGTTCTCCTCCCCCACGGGAATGAGCAGTTCTTC CSVLLPHGNEQFF
TRBJ1-5 TRBD1 many TRBV28 TGTGCCAGCAGTTTTACCCGACAGGGATATCAGCCCCAGCATTTT CASSFTRQGYQPQHF
TRBJ1-2 - few TRBV19 TGTGCCAGTGACCCGGGGGCTTATGACTATGGCTACACCTTC CASDPGAYDYGYTF
TRBJ2-5 TRBD1 - TRBV5-5 TGTGCCAGCAGCTCCAGACAGGGGAGCGAGACCCAGTACTTC CASSSRQGSETQYF
TRBJ1-1 - few TRBV28 TGTGCCAGCAGACAGAACACTGAAGCTTTCTTT CASRQNTEAFF
TRBJ1-2 - few TRBV28 TGTGCCAGCTACGATCGAACGTCGCGGTACACCTTC CASYDRTSRYTF
TRBJ1-3 - - TRBV20-1 TGCAGTGCTAGGAGGCATGAGGGAGCCGGAAACACCATATATTTT CSARRHEGAGNTIYF
TRBJ2-3 - - TRBV7-9 TGTGCCAGCAGCTTGGGGGAAACGGGACACAGCACAGATACGCAGTATTTT CASSLGETGHSTDTQYF
TRBJ1-6 TRBD1 - TRBV4-2 TGTGCCAGCAGCCCCGGGACAGCGGTCTCCTATAATTCACCCCTCCACTTT CASSPGTAVSYNSPLHF
TRBJ2-3 TRBD1 many TRBV11-3 TGTGCCAGCAGCTTACCCACAGGGGGCATGAGCACAGATACGCAGTATTTT CASSLPTGGMSTDTQYF
TRBJ2-5 TRBD1 many TRBV20-1 TGCAGTGCCTCCCCCCGGGACAGGGGAGGGGAGACCCAGTACTTC CSASPRDRGGETQYF
TRBJ2-3 - - TRBV7-6 TGTGCCAGCAGCTTAGAGGGAGCCAGGGCCACAGATACGCAGTATTTT CASSLEGARATDTQYF
TRBJ1-1 - - TRBV18 TGTGCCAGCTCACCACAGGGCACTCAGGTCGCTGAAGCTTTCTTT CASSPQGTQVAEAFF
TRBJ2-1 TRBD2 - TRBV11-2 TGTGCCAGCAGCACAGGTAGCGGGAGGACTAGCTCCTACAATGAGCAGTTCTTC CASSTGSGRTSSYNEQFF
TRBJ1-2 TRBD1 many TRBV7-9 TGTGCCAGCAGCACTGACACAGGGGTCGGCTATGGCTACACCTTC CASSTDTGVGYGYTF
TRBJ2-5 TRBD1 few TRBV5-1 TGCGCCAGCAGCGGCGGGACAGGGGGAGAGACCCAGTACTTC CASSGGTGGETQYF
TRBJ2-5 - - TRBV18 TGTGCCAGCTCAGGTCAAATGCGGGGACAAGAGACCCAGTACTTC CASSGQMRGQETQYF
TRBJ2-2 - many TRBV7-9 TGTGCCAGCAGCTCCCGAAGTGGAGGCGGGGAGCTGTTTTTT CASSSRSGGGELFF
TRBJ1-1 - few TRBV28 TGTGCCAGCACTGACAGACCGAACACTGAAGCTTTCTTT CASTDRPNTEAFF
TRBJ1-3 - many TRBV29-1 TGCAGCGCCGAGAGGTTCTCTGGAAACACCATATATTTT CSAERFSGNTIYF
TRBJ1-6 - many TRBV7-2 TGTGCCAGCAGCTTATCCCGGAGCTCCTATAATTCACCCCTCCACTTT CASSLSRSSYNSPLHF
TRBJ1-2 - - TRBV29-1 TGCAGCGTAGCTTTGGGGGGCTCTAACTATGGCTACACCTTC CSVALGGSNYGYTF
TRBJ2-1 - many TRBV29-1 TGCAGCGTTGAGGGCGGGCTCCTGAATGAGCAGTTCTTC CSVEGGLLNEQFF
TRBJ2-3 TRBD1 many TRBV24-1 TGTGCCACCAGTGATCCGACAGGGGGCATCGATACGCAGTATTTT CATSDPTGGIDTQYF
TRBJ1-6 TRBD1 - TRBV28 TGTGCCAGCAGTTCGACCGGGACAGGTTATTCACCCCTCCACTTT CASSSTGTGYSPLHF
TRBJ1-1 TRBD1 many TRBV28 TGTGCCAGCAGCCCCGCCGGGACAGGGCGGACTGAAGCTTTCTTT CASSPAGTGRTEAFF
TRBJ2-1 TRBD2 medium-sized TRBV11-2 TGTGCCAGCAGCTTAGCTCCTAGCGGGAGTTACAATGAGCAGTTCTTC CASSLAPSGSYNEQFF
TRBJ1-1 - few TRBV4-1 TGCGCCAGCAGCCAAGAGCCGCTGGTGGACAGTATGAACACTGAAGCTTTCTTT CASSQEPLVDSMNTEAFF
TRBJ1-6 - many TRBV9 TGTGCCAGCAGCGTAGAAGGTCAGGGGTCACCCCTCCACTTT CASSVEGQGSPLHF
TRBJ1-3 - many TRBV7-2 TGTGCCGTTGAGATGAGGGGGGGAAGAAACACCATATATTTT CAVEMRGGRNTIYF
TRBJ2-3 TRBD1 many TRBV10-3 TGTGCCATCAGAGGGACAGGGACGGCAGATACGCAGTATTTT CAIRGTGTADTQYF
TRBJ2-5 TRBD2 few TRBV20-1 TGCAGTGCTAGAGGCCCCTTAGCGGGAGTTGAGACCCAGTACTTC CSARGPLAGVETQYF
TRBJ2-3 TRBD2 many TRBV5-1 TGCGCCAGCACCCATAGCGGGGGGGCTCGGGAAGTAGATACGCAGTATTTT CASTHSGGAREVDTQYF
TRBJ1-2 TRBD1 few TRBV3-1 TGTGCCAGCAGCCAAGATTACAGGGGCGGAGGCTACACCTTC CASSQDYRGGGYTF
TRBJ1-1 - - TRBV5-4 TGTGCCAGCAGCTTGGGTCCTACGAACACTGAAGCTTTCTTT CASSLGPTNTEAFF
TRBJ1-1 - - TRBV29-1 TGCAGCGTTCTGAGTGGCTGGAACACTGAAGCTTTCTTT CSVLSGWNTEAFF
TRBJ2-1 - - TRBV29-1 TGCAGCGTTGAAGGCGGGACTTCCTACAATGAGCAGTTCTTC CSVEGGTSYNEQFF
TRBJ1-6 TRBD1 many TRBV7-2 TGTGCCAGCAGCTTAGGACAGGGGACAACCCTCCACTTT CASSLGQGTTLHF